This is a list of T cell receptor beta chains from one sample in a study of cytomegalovirus exposure and HLA in healthy donors. Sequencing used immunoSEQ multiplex PCR; TCRdb keeps in-frame clones, though not all of them. The sample shows over 100,000 clones, about 60% of them seen only once. The source material was PBMCs. These TCRs come from a woman under 40 in good health and CMV-seronegative. Both conserved end residues are part of each CDR3. The D gene is left open where the match is weak. Part of the rows lack a size; the others show once, few, many or a class for expanded clones.

v_call: TRBV5-6; d_call: TRBD2; clone_size: few; j_call: TRBJ2-1; cdr3_aa: CASKMAGGYPYNEQFF; cdr3_nt: TGTGCCAGCAAAATGGCGGGAGGGTATCCCTACAATGAGCAGTTCTTC
v_call: TRBV7-8; d_call: -; clone_size: -; j_call: TRBJ2-1; cdr3_aa: CASRGGLSSYNEQFF; cdr3_nt: TGTGCCAGCAGGGGGGGACTCAGCTCCTACAATGAGCAGTTCTTC
v_call: TRBV5-1; d_call: TRBD2; clone_size: -; j_call: TRBJ2-3; cdr3_aa: CASSLDPAGGWADTQYF; cdr3_nt: TGCGCCAGCAGCTTGGATCCAGCGGGAGGATGGGCAGATACGCAGTATTTT
v_call: TRBV7-2; d_call: -; clone_size: -; j_call: TRBJ1-2; cdr3_aa: CASSWQGGNGYTF; cdr3_nt: TGTGCCAGCAGCTGGCAGGGAGGTAATGGCTACACCTTC
v_call: TRBV28; d_call: -; clone_size: -; j_call: TRBJ2-2; cdr3_aa: CASSLVSDPGDHPANTGELFF; cdr3_nt: TGTGCCAGCAGTTTAGTTTCGGACCCGGGGGACCACCCTGCGAACACCGGGGAGCTGTTTTTT
v_call: TRBV13; d_call: TRBD2; clone_size: once; j_call: TRBJ2-1; cdr3_aa: CASSWDPGTSVYNEQFF; cdr3_nt: TGTGCCAGCAGCTGGGATCCCGGGACTAGCGTTTACAATGAGCAGTTCTTC
v_call: TRBV9; d_call: -; clone_size: few; j_call: TRBJ2-3; cdr3_aa: CASSVVAGSTDTQYF; cdr3_nt: TGTGCCAGCAGCGTAGTGGCGGGTAGCACAGATACGCAGTATTTT
v_call: TRBV6-5; d_call: TRBD1; clone_size: -; j_call: TRBJ1-3; cdr3_aa: CASSIQGAGTIYF; cdr3_nt: TGTGCCAGCAGTATACAGGGGGCAGGCACCATATATTTT
v_call: TRBV28; d_call: -; clone_size: -; j_call: TRBJ1-3; cdr3_aa: CASRRGYSGNTIYF; cdr3_nt: TGTGCCAGCAGAAGGGGGTACTCTGGAAACACCATATATTTT
v_call: TRBV9; d_call: TRBD1; clone_size: -; j_call: TRBJ2-2; cdr3_aa: CASSAQGAPSGGELFF; cdr3_nt: TGTGCCAGCAGCGCACAGGGGGCCCCTTCAGGCGGGGAGCTGTTTTTT
v_call: TRBV7-2; d_call: -; clone_size: -; j_call: TRBJ2-2; cdr3_aa: CASSLEVVRELFF; cdr3_nt: TGTGCCAGCAGCTTAGAAGTAGTCAGGGAGCTGTTTTTT
v_call: TRBV4-3; d_call: -; clone_size: -; j_call: TRBJ2-3; cdr3_aa: CASSQERRGADTQYF; cdr3_nt: TGCGCCAGCAGCCAAGAACGAAGGGGTGCAGATACGCAGTATTTT
v_call: TRBV18; d_call: -; clone_size: -; j_call: TRBJ2-1; cdr3_aa: CASSPIMLDFDYNEQFF; cdr3_nt: TGTGCCAGCTCACCTATTATGTTGGACTTTGATTACAATGAGCAGTTCTTC
v_call: TRBV29-1; d_call: TRBD2; clone_size: few; j_call: TRBJ2-5; cdr3_aa: CSVSGLAGETQYF; cdr3_nt: TGCAGCGTTTCGGGACTAGCGGGAGAGACCCAGTACTTC
v_call: TRBV25-1; d_call: -; clone_size: -; j_call: TRBJ1-1; cdr3_aa: CASIPIEETEAFF; cdr3_nt: TGTGCCAGCATCCCCATTGAGGAGACTGAAGCTTTCTTT
v_call: TRBV29-1; d_call: -; clone_size: -; j_call: TRBJ2-3; cdr3_aa: CSVEKAQDTQYF; cdr3_nt: TGCAGCGTTGAAAAGGCACAGGATACGCAGTATTTT
v_call: TRBV28; d_call: TRBD2; clone_size: -; j_call: TRBJ2-5; cdr3_aa: CASSFFRLAAQETQYF; cdr3_nt: TGTGCCAGCAGTTTTTTTCGACTAGCGGCCCAAGAGACCCAGTACTTC
v_call: TRBV19; d_call: TRBD1; clone_size: -; j_call: TRBJ2-1; cdr3_aa: CASSTGQSYNEQFF; cdr3_nt: TGTGCCAGTAGTACGGGACAGTCCTACAATGAGCAGTTCTTC
v_call: TRBV4-1; d_call: TRBD1; clone_size: -; j_call: TRBJ1-6; cdr3_aa: CASSQMIQGRGNSPLHF; cdr3_nt: TGCGCCAGCAGCCAAATGATACAGGGGCGCGGGAATTCACCCCTCCACTTT
v_call: TRBV30; d_call: TRBD1; clone_size: -; j_call: TRBJ1-5; cdr3_aa: CAWSVPEGANQPQHF; cdr3_nt: TGTGCCTGGAGTGTACCTGAGGGGGCCAATCAGCCCCAGCATTTT
v_call: TRBV28; d_call: TRBD1; clone_size: -; j_call: TRBJ1-5; cdr3_aa: CASSYLTGGNQPQHF; cdr3_nt: TGTGCCAGCAGTTACCTGACAGGGGGCAATCAGCCCCAGCATTTT
v_call: TRBV14; d_call: -; clone_size: -; j_call: TRBJ1-1; cdr3_aa: CASSQQGNTEAFF; cdr3_nt: TGTGCCAGCAGCCAACAGGGGAACACTGAAGCTTTCTTT
v_call: TRBV14; d_call: -; clone_size: -; j_call: TRBJ1-2; cdr3_aa: CASSQESTANYGYTF; cdr3_nt: TGTGCCAGCAGCCAAGAATCGACAGCTAACTATGGCTACACCTTC
v_call: TRBV7-8; d_call: TRBD2; clone_size: few; j_call: TRBJ2-7; cdr3_aa: CASSLQTGTISYEQYF; cdr3_nt: TGTGCCAGCAGCTTGCAGACCGGGACTATTTCCTACGAGCAGTACTTC
v_call: TRBV2; d_call: -; clone_size: few; j_call: TRBJ2-7; cdr3_aa: CASTLNLGGYEQYF; cdr3_nt: TGTGCCAGCACCTTAAATTTGGGGGGATACGAGCAGTACTTC
v_call: TRBV5-1; d_call: TRBD1; clone_size: -; j_call: TRBJ2-7; cdr3_aa: CASTDRLSYEQYF; cdr3_nt: TGCGCCAGCACGGACAGGCTCTCCTACGAGCAGTACTTC
v_call: TRBV28; d_call: TRBD2; clone_size: -; j_call: TRBJ2-1; cdr3_aa: CASIPWTLDELGLAGNEQFF; cdr3_nt: TGTGCCAGCATTCCTTGGACCCTGGACGAACTGGGACTAGCGGGCAATGAGCAGTTCTTC
v_call: TRBV15; d_call: TRBD2; clone_size: -; j_call: TRBJ2-5; cdr3_aa: CATSREGHGGSRETQYF; cdr3_nt: TGTGCCACCAGCAGAGAGGGCCATGGCGGGAGTCGCGAGACCCAGTACTTC
v_call: TRBV5-1; d_call: TRBD1; clone_size: -; j_call: TRBJ2-5; cdr3_aa: CASTQQGQLKETQYF; cdr3_nt: TGCGCCAGCACCCAACAGGGACAGCTAAAAGAGACCCAGTACTTC
v_call: TRBV5-1; d_call: -; clone_size: -; j_call: TRBJ2-7; cdr3_aa: CASSLAGSYEQYF; cdr3_nt: TGCGCCAGCAGCTTGGCCGGCTCCTACGAGCAGTACTTC
v_call: TRBV7-9; d_call: -; clone_size: once; j_call: TRBJ1-5; cdr3_aa: CASSLDGVSGQPQHF; cdr3_nt: TGTGCCAGCAGCTTAGACGGGGTCTCCGGGCAGCCCCAGCATTTT
v_call: TRBV11-2; d_call: -; clone_size: -; j_call: TRBJ2-2; cdr3_aa: CASAAGATGELFF; cdr3_nt: TGTGCCTCAGCGGCGGGGGCCACCGGGGAGCTGTTTTTT
v_call: TRBV18; d_call: -; clone_size: -; j_call: TRBJ2-7; cdr3_aa: CASSPDFTYEQYF; cdr3_nt: TGTGCCAGCTCACCCGACTTCACCTACGAGCAGTACTTC
v_call: TRBV28; d_call: TRBD2; clone_size: -; j_call: TRBJ2-3; cdr3_aa: CASSLSLAGTTDTQYF; cdr3_nt: TGTGCCAGCAGTTTGAGTCTAGCGGGTACCACAGATACGCAGTATTTT
v_call: TRBV6-5; d_call: -; clone_size: -; j_call: TRBJ1-1; cdr3_aa: CASSKVGENTEAFF; cdr3_nt: TGTGCCAGCAGTAAGGTAGGGGAGAACACTGAAGCTTTCTTT
v_call: TRBV14; d_call: -; clone_size: -; j_call: TRBJ2-3; cdr3_aa: CASSQDLTGTDTQYF; cdr3_nt: TGTGCCAGCAGCCAAGATCTTACAGGCACAGATACGCAGTATTTT
v_call: TRBV27; d_call: -; clone_size: -; j_call: TRBJ2-3; cdr3_aa: CASRNRGLITDTQYF; cdr3_nt: TGTGCCAGCCGTAACCGCGGACTGATCACAGATACGCAGTATTTT
v_call: TRBV6-4; d_call: TRBD2; clone_size: few; j_call: TRBJ2-7; cdr3_aa: CASSDPGLGSNEQYF; cdr3_nt: TGTGCCAGCAGTGACCCGGGACTAGGGTCTAACGAGCAGTACTTC
v_call: TRBV18; d_call: TRBD1; clone_size: -; j_call: TRBJ1-4; cdr3_aa: CASSPRRDSEKLFF; cdr3_nt: TGTGCCAGCTCACCACGAAGGGACAGCGAAAAACTGTTTTTT
v_call: TRBV5-4; d_call: TRBD2; clone_size: -; j_call: TRBJ2-3; cdr3_aa: CASSQPSGSSDTQYF; cdr3_nt: TGTGCCAGCAGCCAACCTAGCGGGAGCTCAGATACGCAGTATTTT
v_call: TRBV7-2; d_call: TRBD2; clone_size: -; j_call: TRBJ2-1; cdr3_aa: CASSLRLADSYNEQFF; cdr3_nt: TGTGCCAGCAGCTTAAGGCTAGCGGACTCTTACAATGAGCAGTTCTTC
v_call: TRBV30; d_call: TRBD1; clone_size: few; j_call: TRBJ1-2; cdr3_aa: CAWSYPGQFRYGYTF; cdr3_nt: TGTGCCTGGAGTTACCCGGGACAGTTCCGCTATGGCTACACCTTC
v_call: TRBV27; d_call: -; clone_size: -; j_call: TRBJ1-1; cdr3_aa: CASSSGQQSWGTEAFF; cdr3_nt: TGTGCCAGCAGTTCCGGACAACAGTCCTGGGGCACTGAAGCTTTCTTT
v_call: TRBV27; d_call: TRBD1; clone_size: -; j_call: TRBJ2-1; cdr3_aa: CASSLDDRGNEQFF; cdr3_nt: TGTGCCAGCAGTTTAGACGACAGGGGGAATGAGCAGTTCTTC
v_call: TRBV5-1; d_call: TRBD2; clone_size: few; j_call: TRBJ2-1; cdr3_aa: CASSLGQGGKSEQFF; cdr3_nt: TGCGCCAGCAGCTTGGGGCAGGGAGGGAAGTCTGAGCAGTTCTTC
v_call: TRBV10-3; d_call: TRBD1; clone_size: -; j_call: TRBJ1-1; cdr3_aa: CAISEDLRGIDTEAFF; cdr3_nt: TGTGCCATCAGTGAGGACCTCAGGGGGATTGACACTGAAGCTTTCTTT
v_call: TRBV6-1; d_call: TRBD1; clone_size: few; j_call: TRBJ2-3; cdr3_aa: CASSEAPGQGADTQYF; cdr3_nt: TGTGCCAGCAGTGAAGCCCCGGGACAGGGGGCAGATACGCAGTATTTT
v_call: TRBV2; d_call: TRBD2; clone_size: -; j_call: TRBJ2-5; cdr3_aa: CASIGTSRQETQYF; cdr3_nt: TGTGCCAGCATCGGGACTAGCCGACAAGAGACCCAGTACTTC
v_call: TRBV11-2; d_call: TRBD2; clone_size: -; j_call: TRBJ2-7; cdr3_aa: CASSPTRLLAGGRSYEQYF; cdr3_nt: TGTGCCAGCAGCCCAACTCGGCTACTAGCGGGAGGCCGCTCCTACGAGCAGTACTTC
v_call: TRBV13; d_call: -; clone_size: -; j_call: TRBJ1-3; cdr3_aa: CASSLIGGPVFGGNTIYF; cdr3_nt: TGTGCCAGCAGCCTCATTGGGGGCCCAGTTTTTGGTGGAAACACCATATATTTT
v_call: TRBV5-4; d_call: -; clone_size: once; j_call: TRBJ1-1; cdr3_aa: CASSDTGTPKTEAFF; cdr3_nt: TGTGCCAGCAGCGATACCGGGACACCCAAAACTGAAGCTTTCTTT
v_call: TRBV6-5; d_call: TRBD2; clone_size: -; j_call: TRBJ2-7; cdr3_aa: CASSLAEGFYEQYF; cdr3_nt: TGTGCCAGCAGTCTAGCGGAGGGCTTCTACGAGCAGTACTTC
v_call: TRBV28; d_call: -; clone_size: -; j_call: TRBJ2-1; cdr3_aa: CASSLAHWRKGTEQFF; cdr3_nt: TGTGCCAGCAGTTTGGCTCACTGGCGGAAAGGGACAGAGCAGTTCTTC
v_call: TRBV4-2; d_call: TRBD2; clone_size: -; j_call: TRBJ2-3; cdr3_aa: CASSQDEKREGLGDTQYF; cdr3_nt: TGTGCCAGCAGCCAAGATGAGAAGCGGGAGGGCCTTGGAGATACGCAGTATTTT
v_call: TRBV7-2; d_call: TRBD2; clone_size: -; j_call: TRBJ2-5; cdr3_aa: CASSLSGRGETQYF; cdr3_nt: TGTGCCAGCAGCTTAAGTGGGAGGGGAGAGACCCAGTACTTC